The 8 T cell receptor beta chains given below trace back to one sample, sequenced in a study of OX40 agonist ivuxolimab in advanced cancers. The library was prepared using the immunoSEQ multiplex PCR assay. Not all clones reach the TCRdb copy of this immuneACCESS table, which keeps in-frame sequences only. Checked studies attribute under half of the gap to unresolved V genes and leave the rest unexplained. Across this sample there are tens of thousands of clones, with 65% to 85% seen only once. The biggest ten clones account for roughly 7.3% of the sample. The specimen was CD4+ or CD8+ T cells sorted from blood, collected in a trial of the OX40 agonist ivuxolimab. The receptors were sampled from an adult with an advanced solid tumor such as melanoma, head and neck, liver or kidney cancer.

V is TRBV10-3 and J is TRBJ2-1, with D unresolved. Germline lookup yields CDR1 ENHRY and CDR2 SYGVKD. Trimming pared 8 bases from V and 6 bases from J, leaving 17 bases between. The CDR3 consists of 14 residues. The CDR3 nucleotides read TGTGCCATCTCTACGGCGCCGGTTGGCAATGAGCAGTTCTTC. Encoded protein: CAISTAPVGNEQFF.

In this sample, this clone turned up once. V is TRBV4-2 and J is TRBJ2-5; D is ambiguous. Germline loops: CDR1 LGHNA, CDR2 YNFKEQ. Trimming took 1 base from V and 4 from J, leaving 7 bases between them. The CDR3 runs to 13 residues. The CDR3 bases are TGTGCCAGCAGCCAAGGACAAGGAGAGACCCAGTACTTC. Its translation is CASSQGQGETQYF.

The chain carries TRBV5-8 and TRBJ1-2, with unresolved D. Trimming took 5 bases from V and 8 from J, leaving 13 bases between them. The CDR3 consists of 12 residues. CDR1 is SGHTS and CDR2 is YDEGEE in the germline V gene. CDR3 protein: CASRRDLGGYTF. In nucleotides, the CDR3 is TGTGCCAGCAGACGTGACCTGGGAGGCTACACCTTC.

This rearrangement joins TRBV2 to TRBJ1-4, with D maybe TRBD1 (5 bases). Germline-derived CDR1 and CDR2 are SNHLY and FYNNEI. The CDR3 spans 15 residues. V was pared by 3 bases and J by 3 bases, with 11 bases between. The CDR3 bases are TGTGCCAGCAGTGAGGACACCGCGGCTAATGAAAAACTGTTTTTT. Its protein is CASSEDTAANEKLFF. Full variable domain (outside the CDR3, taken from reference TRBV2 and TRBJ1-4): EPEVTQTPSHQVTQMGQEVILRCVPISNHLYFYWYRQILGQKVEFLVSFYNNEISEKSEIFDDQFSVERPDGSNFTLKIRSTKLEDSAMYFCASSEDTAANEKLFFGSGTQLSVL.

The chain is built from TRBV5-4 and TRBJ2-5, with D perhaps being TRBD1 or TRBD2 (6 bases each). V was pared by 1 base and J by 5 bases, with 9 bases between. The CDR3 is 13 amino acids. The germline CDR1 and CDR2 sequences are SGHNT and YYREEE (reference sequence). This chain's CDR3 is CASSLIGGETQYF. The CDR3 nucleotides read TGTGCCAGCAGCTTGATAGGGGGGGAGACCCAGTACTTC.

This chain joins TRBV6-5 and TRBJ1-2, with 11 bases aligning to TRBD1. The CDR3 has 15 amino acids. In germline, CDR1 is MNHEY, CDR2 SVGAGI. V lost 5 bases, J lost 7 bases, and 9 bases stayed unmatched. CDR3 sequence (DNA): TGTGCCAGCAGTAACCACGGACAGGGGGCGCGTGGCTACACCTTC. Translated, it gives CASSNHGQGARGYTF.

This clone was observed once. The chain links TRBV5-4 to TRBJ2-7, with TRBD1 matching over 7 bases. The trim removed 4 bases at V and 2 bases at J, leaving 6 bases unmatched. CDR1 and CDR2 from the germline V gene are SGHNT and YYREEE (reference sequence). This CDR3 is 14 amino acids long. The CDR3 DNA follows: TGTGCCAGCAGCCCGGGACAGTCCGCCTACGAGCAGTACTTC. This codes for CASSPGQSAYEQYF.

The chain links TRBV5-1 to TRBJ1-5; D ambiguous. Trimming cost V 0 bases and J 5 bases, with 6 bases left between them. Germline loops: CDR1 SGHRS, CDR2 YFSETQ. The CDR3 has 13 residues. The DNA for the CDR3 is TGCGCCAGCAGCTTGGGGGTAGATCAGCCCCAGCATTTT. Translating it yields CASSLGVDQPQHF. Supplemented by reference TRBV5-1 and TRBJ1-5, the full variable domain reads KAGVTQTPRYLIKTRGQQVTLSCSPISGHRSVSWYQQTPGQGLQFLFEYFSETQRNKGNFPGRFSGRQFSNSRSEMNVSTLELGDSALYLCASSLGVDQPQHFGDGTRLSIL.